The source of this T cell receptor beta chain is a study of blood T cell repertoires in COVID-19. Across the study: Material from acute and convalescent COVID-19 was sourced from the United States, Italy and Spain.

Under the authors' procedure: Estimation of nucleated cell counts relied on the amplification of reference gene primers. TCRdb keeps only in-frame clones here, not all; method: immunoSEQ multiplex PCR. Clonal size and the V and J genes are those of that table, whereas D and trimming came from the DNA. The sample includes 87,000 or so clones, 75% to 90% of them seen just once. Trimming removed 6 bases from V and 5 bases from J; junction bases left unmatched: 8. Germline V lookup: CDR1 MNHEY, CDR2 SVGAGI. CDR3 length equals 15 residues. Sequenced: peripheral blood. The receptor was isolated from a woman at least 80 years old with active or convalescent COVID-19. The rearrangement joins TRBV6-5 to TRBJ2-5, with TRBD1 matching over 11 bases. CDR3 loop: CASRPGTGGGETQYF. CDR3 DNA: TGTGCCAGCAGGCCAGGGACAGGGGGTGGGGAGACCCAGTACTTC.